These 27 T cell receptor beta chains were sequenced from one sample in a study of CD4 and CD8 cells across lung adenocarcinoma regions. TCRdb itself ran the PCR reads through MiXCR, one entry per CDR3 protein. The sample yields about 17,000 distinct CDR3 sequences, 46% seen once. Sequencing used CD4+ T cells from the margin of a lung tumor. These receptors originate from a male donor with lung adenocarcinoma. The CD4 and CD8 labels of this study may be unreliable.

This clonotype is termed medium-sized. The chain links TRBV6-1 to TRBJ2-3, with a possible D match to TRBD1 (6 bases). The V gene's germline CDR1 is MNHNS and CDR2 SASEGT. Trimming took 10 bases from V and 2 from J, leaving 10 bases between them. The CDR3 has 12 amino acids. The CDR3 sequence is CATDRFTDTQYF. CDR3 DNA sequence: TGTGCCACCGACAGGTTCACAGATACGCAGTATTTT.

There are many counts of this clonotype. The chain recombines TRBV27 with TRBJ1-2; a weak D match, TRBD1 (6 bases). The germline V gene has CDR1 MNHEY and CDR2 SMNVEV (reference sequence). This CDR3 is 13 amino acids long. V was trimmed by 6 bases and J by 7 bases, leaving 15 bases between them. This chain's CDR3 is CASSGTGYRGYTF. CDR3 DNA sequence: TGTGCCAGCAGCGGAACAGGGTACCGTGGCTACACCTTC.

The rearrangement links TRBV27 to TRBJ2-5, with D perhaps assigned TRBD1 or TRBD2 (6 bases each). The CDR3 loop spans 16 amino acids. V dropped 2 bases and J dropped 1 base, with 14 bases sitting between them. Germline V gene lookup returns CDR1 MNHEY and CDR2 SMNVEV (reference sequence). The CDR3 loop is CASSLNGGLLQETQYF. For the CDR3, the DNA is TGTGCCAGCAGTTTAAACGGGGGCCTCCTCCAAGAGACCCAGTACTTC.

This clonotype was observed once. The J gene is TRBJ2-3, the V gene TRBV10-1; TRBD2 agrees at 7 bases. V shed 4 bases and J 0 bases; nucleotides not matched to a gene: 7. Germline values: CDR1 WNHNN, CDR2 SYGVQD (reference sequence). The CDR3 contains 16 residues. CDR3 amino acids: CASSVGAGESTDTQYF. CDR3 DNA: TGCGCCAGCAGTGTAGGTGCGGGGGAAAGCACAGATACGCAGTATTTT.

This clonotype was counted at least ten times. The chain uses TRBV25-1 and TRBJ2-3; D is undetermined. Germline CDR1 is MGHDK and CDR2 is SYGVNS. V was pared by 6 bases and J by 6 bases, with 10 bases between. The CDR3 spans 12 residues. The CDR3 reads CASSLLGDTQYF. CDR3 bases: TGTGCCAGCAGCCTCCTCGGGGATACGCAGTATTTT.

This clonotype has ten or more counts. The chain joins TRBV25-1 to TRBJ1-3; possibly TRBD1 for D (5 bases). This CDR3 has 13 residues. Germline CDR1 is MGHDK and CDR2 is SYGVNS. The ends were cut back, 10 bases at V and 4 bases at J, with 14 bases in the middle. The CDR3 loop is CATEGRGGNTIYF. Here the CDR3 DNA reads TGTGCCACCGAGGGGAGGGGAGGAAACACCATATATTTT. Combining the CDR3 with reference TRBV25-1 and TRBJ1-3 gives the whole variable domain EADIYQTPRYLVIGTGKKITLECSQTMGHDKMYWYQQDPGMELHLIHYSYGVNSTEKGDLSSESTVSRIRTEHFPLTLESARPSHTSQYLCATEGRGGNTIYFGEGSWLTVV.

For this clonotype: Germline and junction disagree at one end, which may indicate a read error. The V gene is TRBV10-1, the J gene TRBJ2-3; a possible D gene is TRBD2 (6 bases). The CDR3 has 14 residues. The germline gives CDR1 WNHNN, CDR2 SYGVQD (reference sequence). The CDR3 nucleotides are TGCGCGGGCTCGGGTGGCGGGGCCCTAGATACGCAGTATTTC. This codes for CAGSGGGALDTQYF.

The chain uses TRBV10-1 and TRBJ2-1; D might be TRBD1 or TRBD2, each matching 5 bases. Trimming cost V 4 bases and J 0 bases, with 10 bases left between them. The germline V gene encodes CDR1 WNHNN and CDR2 SYGVQD (reference sequence). The CDR3 covers 15 residues. The chain's CDR3 is CASSVEGLSYNEQFF. The DNA of the CDR3 is TGCGCCAGCAGTGTTGAGGGGCTCTCCTACAATGAGCAGTTCTTC.

This clonotype is categorized as medium-sized. The CDR3 reads CASSYRWDQTQYF. CDR3 coding DNA: TGTGCCAGCAGTTACCGCTGGGACCAGACCCAGTACTTC. The chain joins TRBV6-5 to TRBJ2-1; the D gene could be TRBD1 or TRBD2 (5 bases each). The end of the DNA aligns better with TRBJ2-5, so the J call may be wrong. The CDR3 contains 13 residues. The germline CDR1 and CDR2 sequences are MNHEY and SVGAGI.

This clonotype is labeled as medium-sized. J is TRBJ2-5 and V is TRBV6-5; either TRBD1 or TRBD2 may supply D (5 bases each). Judging by the DNA end, TRBJ2-7 fits better; the J call may be wrong. CDR1 is MNHEY, CDR2 SVGAGI, per germline. This CDR3 is built from 14 residues. CDR3 in DNA: TGTGCCAGCAGCCGTAGCCGCGAGGGGTACGAGCAGTACTTC. Encoded protein: CASSRSREGYEQYF.

The V gene is TRBV9, the J gene TRBJ2-7, with no clear D. CDR1 is SGDLS, CDR2 YYNGEE, per germline. This CDR3 is 13 amino acids long. The V end lost 0 bases, the J end lost 5 bases, and 9 bases lay between the germline ends. CDR3 in DNA: TGTGCCAGCAGCGTAGGAGTGGTCCACGAGCAGTACTTC. Residues: CASSVGVVHEQYF.

The sample holds many counts of this clonotype. CDR3 in DNA: TGTGCCAGCAGTGACGGGGACACCTCTTTAATACAAGAGACCCAGTACTTC. Translated, it gives CASSDGDTSLIQETQYF. The chain carries TRBV6-1 and TRBJ2-1, with D maybe TRBD1 (6 bases). The J call is in doubt because the DNA end fits TRBJ2-5 better. This CDR3 region has 17 residues. Germline V CDR1 and CDR2: MNHNS, SASEGT.

The chain joins TRBV6-1 to TRBJ2-3, with D hard to call. Trimming took 8 bases from V and 4 from J, leaving 16 bases between them. In germline, CDR1 is MNHNS, CDR2 SASEGT. This CDR3 contains 14 residues. The CDR3 nucleotides are TGTGCCAGCCGAGGCACGGCCCGCCCAGATACGCAGTATTTT. Translation gives CASRGTARPDTQYF.

In its sample, this clonotype was seen many times. The chain joins TRBV6-5 to TRBJ2-5; TRBD2 might be the D (6 bases). The J call is uncertain, as TRBJ2-7 better fits the DNA end. Looked up from germline, CDR1 is MNHEY and CDR2 is SVGAGI. This CDR3 has 13 amino acids. In DNA, the CDR3 is TGTGCCAGCAGTTTGCGACTAGTGGGCGAGCAGTACTTC. Translated: CASSLRLVGEQYF.

In the case of this clonotype: At one boundary the junction diverges from the germline segment, which might be a read error. The chain couples TRBV6-1 to TRBJ2-3; the D gene could be TRBD1 or TRBD2 (6 bases each). Germline CDR1 is MNHNS and CDR2 is SASEGT. This CDR3 region has 15 residues. Written as DNA, the CDR3 is TGTGCCAGGGGTCTCGGGGGCCGTCACCAAGATACGCAGTATTTC. The encoded protein is CARGLGGRHQDTQYF.

This chain links TRBV7-8 with TRBJ2-1, with D unresolved. Germline values: CDR1 SGHVS, CDR2 FQNEAQ. V gave up 6 bases and J gave up 10 bases, with 10 bases separating them. CDR3 length equals 11 residues. The DNA for the CDR3 is TGTGCCAGCAGTTTATTAGCAGAGCAGTTCTTC. Translation gives CASSLLAEQFF.

The table lists this clonotype with many counts. A much larger clone sits a single nucleotide away, making a read error possible. The chain uses TRBV6-1 and TRBJ2-1, with TRBD1 matching 10 bases. The ends lost 1 base at V and 13 bases at J; junction bases unmatched: 13. Germline-derived CDR1 and CDR2 are MNHNS and SASEGT. CDR3 size: 16 residues. In DNA form, the CDR3 reads TGTGCCAGCAGTGAAGGACAGGGGGCGTCGGGAGAGACCCAGTTCTTC. Amino acid sequence: CASSEGQGASGETQFF.

This clonotype was seen a handful of times. This rearrangement joins TRBV20-1 to TRBJ1-1, with a tentative D call TRBD1 (6 bases). The CDR3 is 14 amino acids. With 4 bases removed from V and 0 bases from J, the gap between germline ends came to 12 bases. CDR1 is DFQATT, CDR2 SNEGSKA, per germline (reference sequence). The CDR3 region is CSATQRGLNTEAFF. The CDR3 DNA is TGCAGTGCTACTCAACGGGGGCTGAACACTGAAGCTTTCTTT.

The chain has TRBV27 and TRBJ2-3, with 7 bases fitting TRBD1. Germline V CDR1 and CDR2: MNHEY, SMNVEV (reference sequence). Losses at the gene ends were 9 bases for V and 12 bases for J; bases not matched to a gene: 21. The CDR3 extends over 15 amino acids. The CDR3 DNA reads TGTGCCAGTTCCGCAGGGGGAAGAAGCACAGAGACCCAGTATTTT. The encoded protein is CASSAGGRSTETQYF.

The table lists this clonotype with many counts. The CDR3 loop is CASSYSPAEQYF. The CDR3 bases are TGTGCCAGCAGTTACTCCCCCGCGGAGCAGTACTTC. The chain is built from TRBV6-5 and TRBJ2-7, with D hard to call. The length of the CDR3 is 12 residues. Deletions cut 0 bases from V and 7 bases from J, with 7 bases between. Germline lookup yields CDR1 MNHEY and CDR2 SVGAGI.

This sequence joins TRBV6-5 and TRBJ1-1; the D gene is possibly TRBD1 (6 bases). Germline CDR1 reads MNHEY; CDR2 reads SVGAGI. Deletions cut 0 bases from V and 0 bases from J, with 11 bases between. The CDR3 is 16 amino acids. CDR3: CASSYSGGVMNTEAFF. The CDR3 coding sequence is TGTGCCAGCAGTTACTCTGGGGGCGTAATGAACACTGAAGCTTTCTTT.

This clonotype was counted many times. The chain has TRBV4-1 and TRBJ2-4, with D possibly TRBD1 on 6 matching bases. The CDR3 is made up of 16 amino acids. Germline V gene lookup returns CDR1 MGHRA and CDR2 YSYEKL. V lost 1 base and J lost 3, with 13 bases in between. The DNA for the CDR3 is TGCGCCAGCAGCCAAGTGACAGGATTAGGCAAAAACATTCAGTACTTC. Protein sequence: CASSQVTGLGKNIQYF.

This clonotype showed up many times. The chain has TRBV11-2 and TRBJ2-1; D unresolved. The CDR3 covers 14 residues. Between the trimmed V and J ends, which lost 1 base and 3 bases, there was a span of 7 bases. The germline CDR1 and CDR2 sequences are SGHAT and FQNNGV. The CDR3 reads CASSLGQHYNEQFF. The CDR3 DNA follows: TGTGCCAGCAGCTTAGGTCAACACTACAATGAGCAGTTCTTC.

This clonotype is a singleton in its sample. This rearrangement joins TRBV3-1 to TRBJ2-5; D remains unclear. The CDR3 extends over 12 amino acids. Per germline, CDR1 LGHDT and CDR2 YNNKEL (reference sequence). Trimming removed 6 bases from V and 4 bases from J, with 9 bases in between. The CDR3 DNA sequence: TGTGCCAGCAGTCACGACTCAGAGACCCAGTACTTC. This gives the protein CASSHDSETQYF.

Comment on this clonotype: At one of its ends the junction is not consistent with the germline gene, which may arise from a read error. The chain carries TRBV27 and TRBJ2-3; no clear D. The CDR3 length is 13 residues. In germline, CDR1 is MNHEY, CDR2 SMNVEV (reference sequence). The CDR3 sequence: CARRLKDTNTQYF. The DNA for the CDR3 is TGTGCCAGGAGGCTAAAAGACACAAACACGCAGTACTTT.

This clonotype was recorded a few times. CDR3 region: CASSFGLGGTDTQYF. In DNA, the CDR3 is TGTGCCAGCAGCTTCGGGTTGGGGGGCACAGATACGCAGTATTTT. The chain links TRBV7-9 to TRBJ2-3; D possibly matches TRBD1 or TRBD2 (5 bases each). V lost 3 bases and J lost 1, with 11 bases in between. The CDR3 spans 15 residues. From germline, CDR1 is SEHNR and CDR2 FQNEAQ (reference sequence).

The gene calls are TRBV27 and TRBJ2-5; 8 bases are a match to TRBD1. The J call is doubtful: the DNA matches TRBJ2-7 better. The CDR3 is 14 residues long. Germline CDR1 MNHEY, CDR2 SMNVEV (reference sequence). The CDR3 bases are TGTGCCAGCAGCAACAGGGGGTGGGCTGACGAGCAGTACTTC. Its protein product is CASSNRGWADEQYF.